The 30 T cell receptor beta chains in this list originate from one sample, sequenced in a study of regulatory T cells in long-lasting Graves disease. The sample's time point: persistent/refractory GD, antithyroid drugs over 5 years with positive TRAb. PBMCs provided the RNA from which the TCR library was made. Building the TCR beta libraries relied on iRepertoire HTBI primers, and CDR3 regions underwent Arm-PCR. TCRdb itself ran the multiplex PCR reads through MiXCR, one entry per CDR3 protein. The sample contains fewer than 450,000 distinct CDR3 sequences, around 22% of which appear only once. The source material was peripheral blood mononuclear cells (PBMCs), sampled when the disease was refractory, from a patient treated with antithyroid drugs. The source is a female donor with Graves disease.

This clonotype was recorded many times. The chain links TRBV7-9 to TRBJ2-5, with a possible D match to TRBD2 (6 bases). V dropped 3 bases and J dropped 7 bases, with 15 bases sitting between them. Per germline, CDR1 SEHNR and CDR2 FQNEAQ (reference sequence). The CDR3 spans 14 residues. The CDR3 is CASSFRDLGGTQYF. CDR3 in DNA: TGTGCCAGCAGCTTCCGGGACCTCGGGGGGACCCAGTACTTC.

In its sample, this clonotype was seen a few times. The chain combines TRBV19 with TRBJ1-3; D is ambiguous. Germline CDR1 is LNHDA and CDR2 is SQIVND (reference sequence). This CDR3 has 18 amino acids. Trimming removed 5 bases from V and 4 bases from J, with 24 bases in between. The CDR3 DNA reads TGTGCCAGTAGTCCCTCCGGGATGTTAACGCTAAGAGGAAACACCATATATTTT. Translation gives CASSPSGMLTLRGNTIYF.

This rearrangement joins TRBV6-4 to TRBJ2-3; possible D gene TRBD1, 6 bases. V was cut by 4 bases and J by 1 base, with 9 bases left in between. Germline V lookup: CDR1 MRHNA, CDR2 SNTAGT. The CDR3 contains 14 residues. The CDR3 DNA sequence: TGTGCCAGCAGTGTGGGGGCTGGCACAGATACGCAGTATTTT. It encodes CASSVGAGTDTQYF.

This clonotype was recorded many times. This rearrangement joins TRBV2 to TRBJ1-4, with D possibly TRBD1 on 5 matching bases. Trimming cost V 2 bases and J 6 bases, with 10 bases left between them. Germline CDR1 and CDR2: SNHLY and FYNNEI. CDR3 length equals 14 residues. CDR3: CASSETREDEKLFF. Written as DNA, the CDR3 is TGTGCCAGCAGTGAAACCAGGGAGGATGAAAAACTGTTTTTT.

V and J are TRBV6-2 or TRBV6-3 and TRBJ1-3; D is uncertain. Trimming shortened V by 0 bases and J by 9 bases, and 12 bases separated the two germline ends. From germline, CDR1 is MNHEY and CDR2 SVGEGT. The CDR3 length is 14 residues. The CDR3 region is CASSYSSETITIYF. CDR3 DNA: TGTGCCAGCAGTTACTCGTCCGAGACTATCACCATATATTTT.

This clonotype was recorded at least ten times. The chain is built from TRBV7-2 and TRBJ2-1; TRBD1 might be the D (6 bases). Germline V CDR1 and CDR2: SGHTA, FQGNSA. The V gene lost 0 bases and the J gene lost 1 base, with 7 bases spanning the gap. The CDR3 totals 15 residues. CDR3 amino acids: CASSLARGSYNEQFF. As DNA, the CDR3 is TGTGCCAGCAGCTTAGCCAGGGGTTCCTACAATGAGCAGTTCTTC.

V usage is TRBV19 and J usage is TRBJ1-5; possibly TRBD1 for D (6 bases). Germline CDR1 LNHDA, CDR2 SQIVND (reference sequence). CDR3 size: 18 residues. V lost 6 bases and J 2 bases, leaving 23 bases between the germline ends. The CDR3, as DNA: TGTGCCAGTAGGCGGTCAGGGGTAGAGTACCCGCGCAATCAGCCCCAGCATTTT. Amino acid sequence: CASRRSGVEYPRNQPQHF.

This clonotype has a handful of counts. V usage is TRBV10-3 and J usage is TRBJ1-1, with 11 bases that match TRBD1. Per germline, CDR1 ENHRY and CDR2 SYGVKD. Trimming removed 6 bases from V and 2 bases from J; junction bases left unmatched: 5. This CDR3 spans 15 amino acids. CDR3 in amino acids: CAISRTGGVNTEAFF. The DNA for the CDR3 is TGTGCCATCAGCAGGACAGGGGGCGTAAACACTGAAGCTTTCTTT.

The V and J genes are TRBV5-1 and TRBJ1-1; no reliable D call. The CDR3 is 14 amino acids. The V gene lost 1 base and the J gene lost 2 bases, with 9 bases spanning the gap. Germline V lookup: CDR1 SGHRS, CDR2 YFSETQ. The CDR3 loop reads CASSLSVFNTEAFF. The CDR3 DNA reads TGCGCCAGCAGCTTGTCGGTTTTTAACACTGAAGCTTTCTTT.

J is TRBJ1-6 and V is TRBV7-2, with D uncertain. CDR1 and CDR2 from the germline V gene are SGHTA and FQGNSA. The ends were cut back, 1 base at V and 1 base at J, with 5 bases in the middle. CDR3 size: 15 residues. In DNA form, the CDR3 reads TGTGCCAGCAGCTTAGGGGAATCCTATAATTCACCCCTCCACTTT. Amino acid sequence: CASSLGESYNSPLHF.

The rearrangement links TRBV19 to TRBJ1-1; no clear D. CDR1 and CDR2 from the germline V gene are LNHDA and SQIVND (reference sequence). V was shortened by 5 bases and J by 12 bases, with 13 bases between the two germline ends. CDR3 length: 11 residues. The CDR3 DNA reads TGTGCCAGTAGTCGAGGGATCGGGACTTTCTTT. Protein: CASSRGIGTFF.

The rearrangement uses TRBV20-1 and TRBJ1-5, with a weak D call TRBD1 (6 bases). Between the trimmed V and J ends, which lost 0 bases and 11 bases, there was a span of 17 bases. The CDR3 runs to 14 residues. CDR1 and CDR2 from the germline V gene are DFQATT and SNEGSKA (reference sequence). CDR3 nucleotides: TGCAGTGCTAGAGAGGGGGGGGCAGGGAGAGCCCAGCATTTT. Its protein is CSAREGGAGRAQHF.

This clonotype has ten or more counts. The chain carries TRBV2 and TRBJ1-4; 7 bases are a match to TRBD1. V shed 5 bases, J shed 3 bases, and the junction held 6 bases outside the gene matches. This CDR3 is built from 15 residues. Per the germline V gene, CDR1 is SNHLY and CDR2 is FYNNEI. The DNA for the CDR3 is TGTGCCAGCAGTAGTGCAGACAGGGCTAATGAAAAACTGTTTTTT. The encoded protein is CASSSADRANEKLFF.

This rearrangement joins TRBV7-2 to TRBJ2-2; TRBD2 matches at 11 bases. There are 16 residues in the CDR3. The ends lost 3 bases at V and 7 bases at J; junction bases unmatched: 7. Germline V gene data show CDR1 as SGHTA and CDR2 as FQGNSA. CDR3 amino acids: CASSFTSGSAVGELFF. The CDR3 bases are TGTGCCAGCAGCTTCACTAGCGGGAGTGCAGTCGGGGAGCTGTTTTTT.

This clonotype was counted a few times. The chain couples TRBV5-4 to TRBJ2-5; 7 positions match TRBD1. Germline assignment: CDR1 SGHNT and CDR2 YYREEE (reference sequence). This CDR3 region has 15 residues. V was clipped by 3 bases and J by 1 base; unmatched bases: 6. The CDR3 bases are TGTGCCAGCAGCTACGGGACAGCCACCCAAGAGACCCAGTACTTC. Translating it yields CASSYGTATQETQYF. The complete variable domain, with remaining parts taken from reference TRBV5-4 and TRBJ2-5, reads ETGVTQSPTHLIKTRGQQVTLRCSSQSGHNTVSWYQQALGQGPQFIFQYYREEENGRGNFPPRFSGLQFPNYSSELNVNALELDDSALYLCASSYGTATQETQYFGPGTRLLVL.

Worth noting for this clonotype: A read error may produce the germline difference seen at one junction end. The chain links TRBV20-1 to TRBJ1-2; D gene unclear. The germline CDR1 and CDR2 sequences are DFQATT and SNEGSKA (reference sequence). The CDR3 has 14 residues. In DNA form, the CDR3 reads TGCAGTGCTGGAGAACCTTATGGGTCGTATGGCTACACCTTC. Amino acids: CSAGEPYGSYGYTF.

The sample holds a few counts of this clonotype. The V call is TRBV10-3, the J call TRBJ2-7; 8 bases are shared with TRBD1. V gave up 4 bases and J gave up 2 bases; unmatched junction bases: 7. Germline V gene lookup returns CDR1 ENHRY and CDR2 SYGVKD. There are 15 residues in the CDR3. The CDR3 sequence: CAISVRDRPTYEQYF. DNA of the CDR3: TGTGCCATCAGTGTCCGGGACAGGCCAACCTACGAGCAGTACTTC.

This clonotype has just a few counts. The chain couples TRBV20-1 to TRBJ2-7, with 7 bases identical to TRBD1. The V gene's germline CDR1 is DFQATT and CDR2 SNEGSKA (reference sequence). The CDR3 spans 16 residues. Trimming cost V 5 bases and J 1 base; bases outside gene matches: 14. The CDR3 spells CSAFLVVPGGSYEQYF. CDR3 DNA: TGCAGTGCTTTTCTGGTGGTACCAGGGGGTTCCTACGAGCAGTACTTC.

There are many counts of this clonotype. This chain connects TRBV2 to TRBJ2-7; TRBD2 might be the D (6 bases). This CDR3 region has 14 residues. With 5 bases removed from V and 3 bases from J, the gap between germline ends came to 14 bases. Per the germline V gene, CDR1 is SNHLY and CDR2 is FYNNEI. The DNA of the CDR3 is TGTGCCAGCAGTTCTCAGGGAGGCGGCTACGAGCAGTACTTC. This translates into CASSSQGGGYEQYF. Filled out from reference TRBV2 and TRBJ2-7, the complete variable domain reads EPEVTQTPSHQVTQMGQEVILRCVPISNHLYFYWYRQILGQKVEFLVSFYNNEISEKSEIFDDQFSVERPDGSNFTLKIRSTKLEDSAMYFCASSSQGGGYEQYFGPGTRLTVT.

In DNA, the CDR3 is TGTGCCAGTGAAACCTACGTGGGGGCCTACGAGCAGTACTTC. This sequence encodes CASETYVGAYEQYF. This chain joins TRBV19 and TRBJ2-7, with D possibly being TRBD1 or TRBD2 (5 bases each). Trimming shortened V by 8 bases and J by 2 bases, and 16 bases separated the two germline ends. Germline CDR1 is LNHDA and CDR2 is SQIVND (reference sequence). CDR3 length equals 14 residues.

The sample holds a few counts of this clonotype. This chain uses TRBV30 with TRBJ1-2, with 9 bases matching TRBD1. This CDR3 is built from 16 residues. Germline lookup yields CDR1 GTSNPN and CDR2 SVGIG (reference sequence). V shed 2 bases and J 3 bases; nucleotides not matched to a gene: 10. CDR3 nucleotides: TGTGCCTGGAGTTCTCCTAGGGGACAGGGCTACTATGGCTACACCTTC. It codes for CAWSSPRGQGYYGYTF.

This clonotype has more than one count but fewer than ten. The genes are TRBV19 and TRBJ2-5, with D unresolved. Trimming stripped 1 base from V and 3 bases from J, with 18 bases between. Germline CDR1 is LNHDA and CDR2 is SQIVND (reference sequence). The CDR3 has 17 residues. The CDR3 loop is CASSIGVGRAIEETQYF. CDR3 bases: TGTGCCAGTAGTATAGGGGTAGGACGGGCGATAGAAGAGACCCAGTACTTC.

This clonotype was counted at least ten times. This rearrangement joins TRBV19 to TRBJ1-2, with D possibly being TRBD1 (6 bases). The CDR3 runs 14 residues. Germline loops: CDR1 LNHDA, CDR2 SQIVND (reference sequence). The V and J ends lost 8 bases and 6 bases respectively, with 19 bases between them. Here the CDR3 reads CASEDSPGAHGYTF. The CDR3 nucleotides are TGTGCCAGTGAGGACAGCCCGGGCGCCCATGGCTACACCTTC.

With regard to this clonotype: It may be a read error: a sequence one base away is much more abundant. This CDR3 is missing its conserved last phenylalanine or tryptophan, likely due to a read error. The V gene is TRBV6-9, the J gene TRBJ1-6; D possibly corresponds to TRBD1 (5 bases). With 5 bases removed from V and 10 bases from J, the gap between germline ends came to 15 bases. Germline CDR1 MNHGY, CDR2 SVAAGI. The CDR3 spans 14 residues. The CDR3 nucleotides are TGTGCCAGCAGTCTCGGCGGGACGGAGTCACCCCTCCACCTT. Translated, it gives CASSLGGTESPLHL.

V usage is TRBV12-5 and J usage is TRBJ2-7; tentative D call: TRBD1 (5 bases). V was clipped by 5 bases and J by 3 bases, with 23 bases between them. CDR1 is LGHNT, CDR2 FRNRAP, per germline. The CDR3 has 17 residues. CDR3 residues: CASGRNPQDRPIYEQYF. CDR3 coding DNA: TGTGCTAGTGGTCGCAATCCACAGGACCGACCCATCTACGAGCAGTACTTC.

This chain connects TRBV12-3 or TRBV12-4 to TRBJ1-6, with D possibly being TRBD1 (5 bases). The CDR3 is 15 amino acids. V was cut by 4 bases and J by 10 bases, with 17 bases left in between. CDR3 coding DNA: TGTGCCAGCAGTTCTCAGGGAGTCCACCGATCACCCCTCCACTTT. Encoded protein: CASSSQGVHRSPLHF.

This clonotype was counted at least ten times. It is unclear where the CDR3 begins or ends on the DNA, so no DNA is shown, and the CDR3 is as TCRdb lists it. The chain's CDR3 is CASSFLAGQNQPQHF. The chain uses TRBV12-3 or TRBV12-4 and TRBJ1-5. The CDR3 totals 15 residues, both ends included.

The rearrangement joins TRBV20-1 to TRBJ2-4; 11 nucleotides agree with TRBD2. From germline, CDR1 is DFQATT and CDR2 SNEGSKA (reference sequence). Losses at the gene ends were 3 bases for V and 6 bases for J; bases not matched to a gene: 10. This CDR3 is built from 16 residues. CDR3 sequence (DNA): TGCAGTGCTAGTGGGGGACTAGCGGCCCTAATAAACATTCAGTACTTC. Its protein is CSASGGLAALINIQYF.

The sample holds many counts of this clonotype. J is TRBJ2-2 and V is TRBV5-1, with a tentative D call TRBD1 (6 bases). Between the trimmed V and J ends, which lost 3 bases and 4 bases, there was a span of 16 bases. CDR1 and CDR2 from the germline V gene are SGHRS and YFSETQ. This CDR3 is built from 16 residues. CDR3 protein: CASSWAAQGSTGELFF. In nucleotides, the CDR3 is TGCGCCAGCAGCTGGGCGGCACAGGGATCCACCGGGGAGCTGTTTTTT.

The chain has TRBV24-1 and TRBJ2-1; no clear D gene. CDR1 KGHDR and CDR2 SFDVKD come from the germline V gene. Trimming stripped 8 bases from V and 1 base from J, with 8 bases between. The CDR3 runs 13 residues. Here the CDR3 DNA reads TGTGCCACCACCGGCACATCCTACAATGAGCAGTTCTTC. Amino acids: CATTGTSYNEQFF.